The next 10 T cell receptor beta chains were all read from a single sample in a study of shared clonotypes between healthy human individuals. The repertoire was sequenced with immunoSEQ multiplex PCR; TCRdb's copy has only in-frame clones and lacks some. The table lists around 2.1 million clones, 95% of them singletons. Sample: naive CD4+ T cells sorted from blood. Subset meaning: CD45RA+ positively selected. Source of these receptors: a man between 18 and 35 years old in good health.

The gene calls are TRBV5-1 and TRBJ2-2, with 10 bases matching TRBD1. Germline CDR1 reads SGHRS; CDR2 reads YFSETQ. V was pared by 0 bases and J by 6 bases, with 2 bases of the junction left unmatched. The CDR3 covers 15 residues. The DNA of the CDR3 is TGCGCCAGCAGCTTGGGGGACAGGGGTTCCGGGGAGCTGTTTTTT. It encodes CASSLGDRGSGELFF.

J is TRBJ2-5 and V is TRBV5-1; D not certain. Per germline, CDR1 SGHRS and CDR2 YFSETQ. This CDR3 comprises 16 residues. Trimming removed 5 bases from V and 2 bases from J, with 19 bases in between. The CDR3 spells CASRNGQVVSQETQYF. For the CDR3, the DNA is TGCGCCAGCAGAAATGGGCAGGTGGTTAGTCAAGAGACCCAGTACTTC.

This chain uses TRBV6-6 with TRBJ1-4; D call uncertain. Looked up from germline, CDR1 is MNHNY and CDR2 is SVGAGI (reference sequence). The CDR3 has 15 residues. The V gene lost 7 bases and the J gene lost 4 bases, with 16 bases spanning the gap. CDR3 region: CASTENREFNEKLFF. CDR3 sequence (DNA): TGTGCCAGCACCGAAAACCGGGAGTTTAATGAAAAACTGTTTTTT.

The count of this clone is one. The sample has other DNA sequences that encode this CDR3 too. The V and J genes are TRBV6-5 and TRBJ1-6; D possibly corresponds to TRBD1 (5 bases). Germline loops: CDR1 MNHEY, CDR2 SVGAGI. CDR3 size: 14 residues. With 4 bases removed from V and 1 base from J, the gap between germline ends came to 5 bases. The CDR3, as DNA: TGTGCCAGCAGTTCAGGGTCCTATAATTCACCCCTCCACTTT. Translation: CASSSGSYNSPLHF.

The gene calls are TRBV30 and TRBJ1-6, with no clear D. V was shortened by 4 bases and J by 3 bases, with 7 bases between the two germline ends. The CDR3 extends over 13 amino acids. CDR1 GTSNPN and CDR2 SVGIG come from the germline V gene (reference sequence). The CDR3 region is CAWMGIYNSPLHF. The CDR3 region has the DNA TGTGCCTGGATGGGTATCTATAATTCACCCCTCCACTTT.

The V gene is TRBV4-1, the J gene TRBJ2-5; no clear D. The CDR3 is 16 residues long. Per the germline V gene, CDR1 is MGHRA and CDR2 is YSYEKL. V was clipped by 1 base and J by 7 bases, with 19 bases between them. The CDR3 reads CASSQVPRSGKGTQYF. The CDR3 DNA is TGCGCCAGCAGCCAAGTCCCAAGGTCAGGAAAGGGGACCCAGTACTTC.

J is TRBJ2-5 and V is TRBV5-1, with a tentative D call TRBD1 (6 bases). CDR3 length: 16 amino acids. Per the germline V gene, CDR1 is SGHRS and CDR2 is YFSETQ. V was shortened by 2 bases and J by 1 base, with 15 bases between the two germline ends. The CDR3: CASSLLFGQTQETQYF. The DNA for the CDR3 is TGCGCCAGCAGCTTACTATTCGGACAGACCCAAGAGACCCAGTACTTC.

Regarding this clone: The sample holds other DNA sequences that translate to the same CDR3. The gene calls are TRBV7-2 and TRBJ1-1; the match to TRBD1 covers 8 bases. Germline V lookup: CDR1 SGHTA, CDR2 FQGNSA. V shed 2 bases, J shed 1 base, and the junction held 0 bases outside the gene matches. This CDR3 contains 14 residues. CDR3: CASSLQGANTEAFF. The CDR3 nucleotides read TGTGCCAGCAGCTTACAGGGGGCGAACACTGAAGCTTTCTTT.

The CDR3 nucleotides read TGTGCCAGCAGCTCACCCCCCCAATATACGCAGTATTTT. Translating gives CASSSPPQYTQYF. The V gene is TRBV7-2, the J gene TRBJ2-3; unclear D gene. The V end lost 4 bases, the J end lost 7 bases, and 12 bases lay between the germline ends. This CDR3 has 13 amino acids. Germline V lookup: CDR1 SGHTA, CDR2 FQGNSA.

The CDR3 DNA follows: TGCGCCAGCAGCTTGGTGACAGGGGGTAGTATCTCCCCCGAGCAGTACTTC. This translates into CASSLVTGGSISPEQYF. V is TRBV5-1 and J is TRBJ2-7; 9 bases line up with TRBD1. The CDR3 consists of 17 residues. Germline-derived CDR1 and CDR2 are SGHRS and YFSETQ. Trimming at V came to 0 bases and at J to 6 bases, leaving 13 bases not matched to a gene.